This is a list of T cell receptor beta chains from one sample in a study of somatic mutations in cytotoxic T cells in rheumatoid arthritis. Profiling relied on immunoSEQ multiplex PCR, and the TCRdb table lists in-frame clones only, not all of them. The data hold about 11,000 clones, with roughly 80% observed a single time. The material sequenced was CD8+ T cells sorted from blood. The receptor source for this set is a woman in her thirties or forties in good health. The CDR3 runs from the conserved cysteine through the conserved F or W. Fields, in order: CDR3 protein, clone size, J gene, V gene. Rows may omit the clone size; those that give it use once, few, many or a size class.

CDR3 protein: CATRRIGGNTEAFF
clone size: NA
J gene: TRBJ1-1
V gene: TRBV15

CDR3 protein: CASSGAQGLNTEAFF
clone size: NA
J gene: TRBJ1-1
V gene: TRBV2

CDR3 protein: CASSFLLAGGLETQYF
clone size: NA
J gene: TRBJ2-5
V gene: TRBV28

CDR3 protein: CASSRLGDDEQYF
clone size: few
J gene: TRBJ2-7
V gene: TRBV7-6

CDR3 protein: CASSSPRTDSSYEQYF
clone size: NA
J gene: TRBJ2-7
V gene: TRBV28

CDR3 protein: CASSLGQGITEAFF
clone size: few
J gene: TRBJ1-1
V gene: TRBV6-6

CDR3 protein: CAISPGQGALNYGYTF
clone size: NA
J gene: TRBJ1-2
V gene: TRBV10-3

CDR3 protein: CASSPGVQGDYEQYF
clone size: NA
J gene: TRBJ2-7
V gene: TRBV5-1

CDR3 protein: CASRPLWGSNQPQHF
clone size: few
J gene: TRBJ1-5
V gene: TRBV19

CDR3 protein: CASSAPRGLGTDTQYF
clone size: NA
J gene: TRBJ2-3
V gene: TRBV27

CDR3 protein: CASSAPGVYPDTQYF
clone size: once
J gene: TRBJ2-3
V gene: TRBV9

CDR3 protein: CASSPIGTSGYTGELFF
clone size: NA
J gene: TRBJ2-2
V gene: TRBV27

CDR3 protein: CASSSAPRGGQETQYF
clone size: NA
J gene: TRBJ2-5
V gene: TRBV19

CDR3 protein: CASSIGAGTEAFF
clone size: NA
J gene: TRBJ1-1
V gene: TRBV19

CDR3 protein: CASSLEVLRGGGEPQHF
clone size: NA
J gene: TRBJ1-5
V gene: TRBV7-8

CDR3 protein: CASSITPGGYNEQFF
clone size: NA
J gene: TRBJ2-1
V gene: TRBV19

CDR3 protein: CASSSLAGEYNEQFF
clone size: NA
J gene: TRBJ2-1
V gene: TRBV7-3

CDR3 protein: CASSPVTGPLNEKLFF
clone size: once
J gene: TRBJ1-4
V gene: TRBV7-9

CDR3 protein: CASSLPTSGDPYEQYF
clone size: NA
J gene: TRBJ2-7
V gene: TRBV4-1

CDR3 protein: CASSLVDSGNTIYF
clone size: NA
J gene: TRBJ1-3
V gene: TRBV28

CDR3 protein: CAISESGLRSTIYF
clone size: NA
J gene: TRBJ1-3
V gene: TRBV10-3

CDR3 protein: CASGTGGGQPQHF
clone size: NA
J gene: TRBJ1-5
V gene: TRBV28

CDR3 protein: CASSFGAPTSLSYNEQFF
clone size: NA
J gene: TRBJ2-1
V gene: TRBV7-2

CDR3 protein: CASSLFRTGNTEAFF
clone size: NA
J gene: TRBJ1-1
V gene: TRBV28

CDR3 protein: CASGGGLSNQPQHF
clone size: NA
J gene: TRBJ1-5
V gene: TRBV2

CDR3 protein: CASSQERREEQFF
clone size: NA
J gene: TRBJ2-1
V gene: TRBV4-1

CDR3 protein: CASSYRGNSPLHF
clone size: NA
J gene: TRBJ1-6
V gene: TRBV27

CDR3 protein: CASSLSLGENGELFF
clone size: NA
J gene: TRBJ2-2
V gene: TRBV27

CDR3 protein: CASRDAAGGGRDEQFF
clone size: NA
J gene: TRBJ2-1
V gene: TRBV4-1

CDR3 protein: CAWSVRGSMYEQYF
clone size: few
J gene: TRBJ2-7
V gene: TRBV30

CDR3 protein: CASSPTGPGQGNYGYTF
clone size: NA
J gene: TRBJ1-2
V gene: TRBV28

CDR3 protein: CASSQVPNTEAFF
clone size: NA
J gene: TRBJ1-1
V gene: TRBV4-1

CDR3 protein: CASSNWTGDEKLFF
clone size: NA
J gene: TRBJ1-4
V gene: TRBV4-1

CDR3 protein: CASSGSGSAQETQYF
clone size: NA
J gene: TRBJ2-5
V gene: TRBV9

CDR3 protein: CAWSVGASNNEQYF
clone size: NA
J gene: TRBJ2-7
V gene: TRBV30

CDR3 protein: CASSQDRRERDEQYF
clone size: NA
J gene: TRBJ2-7
V gene: TRBV4-1

CDR3 protein: CASSRGLANTGELFF
clone size: NA
J gene: TRBJ2-2
V gene: TRBV11-3

CDR3 protein: CASSGESRGNEQFF
clone size: once
J gene: TRBJ2-1
V gene: TRBV2

CDR3 protein: CASSASPGEGSSYEQYF
clone size: NA
J gene: TRBJ2-7
V gene: TRBV9

CDR3 protein: CASSQEEGLSSYNEQFF
clone size: NA
J gene: TRBJ2-1
V gene: TRBV4-1